The 2 T cell receptor beta chains reported below all come from one sample, sequenced in a study of cytomegalovirus exposure and HLA in healthy donors. Use of 60 Vbeta and 13 Jbeta primers characterized the PCR. Assay: immunoSEQ multiplex PCR; the TCRdb copy retains only in-frame clones and omits some. In the table there are 150,000 or so clones, more than 70% of which are singletons. Sequencing used PBMCs. Source of these receptors: a man aged 40-50 years in good health and CMV-seronegative.

In this sample, this clone turned up a few times. The CDR3 nucleotides read TGTGCCAGCCGACCGGGAGAGCCGAACACTGAAGCTTTCTTT. Translating it yields CASRPGEPNTEAFF. The chain has TRBV6-5 and TRBJ1-1; no clear D gene. The CDR3 length is 14 residues. CDR1 is MNHEY, CDR2 SVGAGI, per germline. Trimming removed 8 bases from V and 1 base from J, with 14 bases in between.

This clone was picked up one time. The gene calls are TRBV9 and TRBJ1-6; D not certain. The CDR3 is 16 amino acids. The germline V gene encodes CDR1 SGDLS and CDR2 YYNGEE. The V gene lost 3 bases and the J gene lost 6 bases, with 16 bases spanning the gap. CDR3 amino acids: CASSAPPEGGNSPLHF. CDR3 sequence (DNA): TGTGCCAGCAGCGCTCCGCCCGAGGGAGGTAATTCACCCCTCCACTTT.